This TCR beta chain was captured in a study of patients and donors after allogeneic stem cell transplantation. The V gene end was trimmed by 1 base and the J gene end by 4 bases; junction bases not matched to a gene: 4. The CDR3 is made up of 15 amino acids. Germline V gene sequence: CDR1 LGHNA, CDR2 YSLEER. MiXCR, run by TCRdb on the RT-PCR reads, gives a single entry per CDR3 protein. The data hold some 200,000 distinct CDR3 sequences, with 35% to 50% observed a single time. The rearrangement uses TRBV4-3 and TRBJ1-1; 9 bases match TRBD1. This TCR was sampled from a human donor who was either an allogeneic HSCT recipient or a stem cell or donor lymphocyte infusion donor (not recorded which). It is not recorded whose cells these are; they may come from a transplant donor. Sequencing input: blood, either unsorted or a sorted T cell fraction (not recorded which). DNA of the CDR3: TGCGCCAGCAGCCAAGCGGACAGGGGAGGCACTGAAGCTTTCTTT. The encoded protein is CASSQADRGGTEAFF.